Listed below are T cell receptor beta chains from one sample, sequenced in a study of cytomegalovirus exposure and HLA in healthy donors. This table comes from immunoSEQ multiplex PCR, and its TCRdb copy is limited to in-frame clones, with some not included. The table includes some 80,000 clones, roughly 96% detected once. The sample comprised PBMCs. The receptors were gathered from a woman aged 18-29 years in good health and CMV-seronegative. CDR3s include the opening cysteine and the closing phenylalanine or tryptophan. Each record gives: J gene, V gene, clone size, CDR3 protein. Rows may omit the clone size; those that give it use once, few, many or a size class.

TRBJ2-3 TRBV6-5 - CASSAGYTDTQYF
TRBJ2-7 TRBV6-5 - CASTFRQGHYEQYF
TRBJ2-1 TRBV6-5 - CASSYGEAGEQFF
TRBJ2-3 TRBV13 - CASSSRLAGADTQYF
TRBJ2-6 TRBV4-2 - CASSQDGGGVVSGANVLTF
TRBJ2-1 TRBV4-1 - CASSPPRAVQDNEQFF
TRBJ2-3 TRBV6-4 medium-sized CASSERETDTQYF
TRBJ2-5 TRBV28 - CASSPPVETQYF
TRBJ2-7 TRBV9 - CASSRASAPGTGEQYF
TRBJ2-1 TRBV29-1 - CSLRGQREGGEQFF
TRBJ2-1 TRBV5-1 - CASSLATAGTHNEQFF
TRBJ1-2 TRBV19 - CASSFGVGNYGYTF
TRBJ2-1 TRBV13 - CASANVKVSSYNEQFF
TRBJ2-2 TRBV5-1 - CASSLPEGGRNTGELFF
TRBJ2-5 TRBV10-1 once CASSESQPQETQYF
TRBJ2-2 TRBV11-3 once CASSPDRGYTGELFF
TRBJ2-4 TRBV4-1 - CASSQGALAGLAKNIQYF
TRBJ1-1 TRBV6-5 - CASKEGAQRAFF
TRBJ2-1 TRBV27 - CASSLSGAINEQFF
TRBJ2-1 TRBV7-2 - CASSLGTSFGEQFF
TRBJ2-5 TRBV19 - CASSILAQNGETQYF
TRBJ1-2 TRBV29-1 - CSVGQGASYGYTF
TRBJ1-2 TRBV7-2 - CASSPGQRGYTF
TRBJ2-7 TRBV18 - CASSPSFRLAGSHEQYF
TRBJ2-7 TRBV18 - CASSPETSEQYF
TRBJ2-7 TRBV5-1 - CASSPLTGDLYEQYF
TRBJ1-6 TRBV9 - CASSVVGGGSPLHF
TRBJ2-1 TRBV2 few CASTRDTAYNEQFF
TRBJ2-5 TRBV7-9 - CASRRVMGGQETQYF